These 29 T cell receptor beta chains were all obtained from the same sample, sequenced in a study of cytomegalovirus exposure and HLA in healthy donors. The PCR made use of 60 Vbeta and 13 Jbeta primers. Assay used: immunoSEQ multiplex PCR; TCRdb lists only in-frame clones, some missing. The data show approximately 97,000 clones, about 60% seen once. The sequencing input was PBMCs. These receptors were taken from a human donor in good health.

The chain joins TRBV11-2 to TRBJ2-2; 9 bases fit TRBD2. V was clipped by 1 base and J by 5 bases; unmatched bases: 8. Germline V gene sequence: CDR1 SGHAT, CDR2 FQNNGV. CDR3 length: 17 residues. CDR3 region: CASSLAPGLAGTGELFF. CDR3 coding DNA: TGTGCCAGCAGCTTAGCCCCGGGACTAGCTGGAACCGGGGAGCTGTTTTTT.

In its sample, this clone was seen a few times. The gene calls are TRBV10-1 and TRBJ2-7; 7 nucleotides align to TRBD2. The CDR3 covers 13 residues. The germline gives CDR1 WNHNN, CDR2 SYGVQD (reference sequence). J gave up 2 bases and V 4 bases, and 2 bases lay outside the gene matches. The CDR3 is CASSGGGAYEQYF. The DNA for the CDR3 is TGCGCCAGCAGTGGTGGGGGGGCCTACGAGCAGTACTTC.

The chain employs TRBV14 and TRBJ2-1, with TRBD1 matching 7 bases. J lost 0 bases, V lost 4 bases, and 12 bases had no gene match. CDR1 and CDR2 from the germline V gene are SGHDN and FVKESK. CDR3 length: 18 amino acids. DNA of the CDR3: TGTGCCAGCAGCCTGGACAGGAGTCCTAGGAGCTCCTACAATGAGCAGTTCTTC. Protein: CASSLDRSPRSSYNEQFF.

This clone turned up a few times. The rearrangement joins TRBV18 to TRBJ2-5; 7 bases are shared with TRBD1. Per the germline V gene, CDR1 is KGHSH and CDR2 is LQKENI. V trimming: 4 bases; J trimming: 2 bases; junction bases outside the gene matches: 7. This CDR3 contains 15 residues. CDR3 amino acids: CASSLSGGRQETQYF. The CDR3, as DNA: TGTGCCAGCTCACTGTCAGGGGGTCGGCAAGAGACCCAGTACTTC.

CDR3 in amino acids: CASNSGSVTDTQYF. The CDR3 DNA reads as TGTGCCAGTAACTCAGGGTCCGTCACAGATACGCAGTATTTT. This rearrangement joins TRBV19 to TRBJ2-3, with D possibly matching TRBD1 (5 bases). CDR3 length: 14 amino acids. Germline V lookup: CDR1 LNHDA, CDR2 SQIVND (reference sequence). V was trimmed by 7 bases and J by 2 bases, leaving 13 bases between them.

The chain joins TRBV28 to TRBJ2-1; D is perhaps TRBD1 (6 bases). CDR1 and CDR2 (germline): MDHEN, SYDVKM. Trimming took off 6 bases at V and 0 bases at J, with 12 bases between the two ends. This CDR3 has 15 amino acids. The CDR3 region is CASSQNRVSYNEQFF. CDR3 coding DNA: TGTGCCAGCAGCCAAAACAGGGTCTCCTACAATGAGCAGTTCTTC. The whole variable domain, remainder taken from reference TRBV28 and TRBJ2-1, is DVKVTQSSRYLVKRTGEKVFLECVQDMDHENMFWYRQDPGLGLRLIYFSYDVKMKEKGDIPEGYSVSREKKERFSLILESASTNQTSMYLCASSQNRVSYNEQFFGPGTRLTVL.

This clone was seen just once. J is TRBJ2-5 and V is TRBV5-6; D is undetermined. CDR3 length: 14 residues. Germline loops: CDR1 SGHDT, CDR2 YYEEEE. The germline V and J ends were trimmed by 4 bases and 2 bases, with 12 bases remaining between them. The CDR3 sequence is CASSRSRSQETQYF. In DNA form, the CDR3 reads TGTGCCAGCAGCCGGTCCCGGAGTCAAGAGACCCAGTACTTC.

The CDR3 coding sequence is TGCGCCAGCAGCGGACAGGGGGCTTTAGACGAGCAGTACTTC. Amino acid sequence: CASSGQGALDEQYF. This chain joins TRBV10-1 and TRBJ2-7, with 11 bases matching TRBD1. The CDR3 totals 14 residues. The germline gives CDR1 WNHNN, CDR2 SYGVQD (reference sequence). The trim removed 6 bases at V and 5 bases at J, leaving 6 bases unmatched.

The V gene is TRBV25-1, the J gene TRBJ2-5; the match to TRBD2 covers 7 bases. The DNA end favors TRBJ2-7, so the J call may be wrong. This CDR3 has 15 residues. CDR1 is MGHDK and CDR2 is SYGVNS in the germline V gene. The CDR3 is CASSPRRTRNYEQYF. CDR3 in DNA: TGTGCCAGCAGTCCCAGGCGGACTAGAAACTACGAGCAGTACTTC.

This clone came up once. The chain links TRBV7-3 to TRBJ2-1; 7 nucleotides line up with TRBD1. This CDR3 has 19 amino acids. The V gene's germline CDR1 is SGHTA and CDR2 FQGTGA. V lost 5 bases to trimming and J lost 3 bases; unmatched junction nucleotides: 19. The CDR3 spells CASSQHHSHTGVGYNEQFF. CDR3 DNA: TGTGCCAGCAGCCAGCACCACTCCCATACAGGGGTAGGCTACAATGAGCAGTTCTTC.

A few counts support this clone. The chain recombines TRBV10-3 with TRBJ1-4, with 8 bases aligning to TRBD1. Germline CDR1 reads ENHRY; CDR2 reads SYGVKD. This CDR3 has 15 amino acids. Trimming at V came to 4 bases and at J to 5 bases, leaving 6 bases not matched to a gene. The CDR3: CAISVGDRRNEKLFF. The CDR3 DNA reads as TGTGCCATCAGTGTTGGGGACAGGCGGAATGAAAAACTGTTTTTT.

A few counts support this clone. The V call is TRBV28, the J call TRBJ2-1; 15 bases are a match to TRBD2. Looked up from germline, CDR1 is MDHEN and CDR2 is SYDVKM. J gave up 8 bases and V 4 bases, and 12 bases lay outside the gene matches. CDR3 size: 18 residues. The DNA of the CDR3 is TGTGCCAGCAGTTCCAAGGCCGGGACTAGCGGGAGGACGCATGAGCAGTTCTTC. Amino acids: CASSSKAGTSGRTHEQFF.

The rearrangement joins TRBV11-2 to TRBJ1-3, with D perhaps TRBD1 (6 bases). Per germline, CDR1 SGHAT and CDR2 FQNNGV. V was clipped by 0 bases and J by 2 bases, with 14 bases between them. This CDR3 contains 17 residues. The CDR3: CASSLDDTGFPGNTIYF. The CDR3 region has the DNA TGTGCCAGCAGCTTAGACGATACAGGGTTCCCTGGAAACACCATATATTTT.

The chain uses TRBV10-1 and TRBJ2-7, with 8 bases that match TRBD2. CDR3 length: 14 amino acids. The germline CDR1 and CDR2 sequences are WNHNN and SYGVQD (reference sequence). With V trimmed by 6 bases and J by 6 bases, 10 bases remained unmatched. CDR3 bases: TGCGCCAGCAGCACCGGGACTAGACAATCCGAGCAGTACTTC. Translation: CASSTGTRQSEQYF.

V is TRBV6-6 and J is TRBJ1-5; unclear D gene. The CDR3 loop spans 14 amino acids. V was pared by 2 bases and J by 5 bases, with 10 bases between. The germline V gene encodes CDR1 MNHNY and CDR2 SVGAGI (reference sequence). CDR3: CASSYVMGDQPQHF. The CDR3 coding sequence is TGTGCCAGCAGTTACGTGATGGGCGATCAGCCCCAGCATTTT.

The V call is TRBV5-4, the J call TRBJ1-1, with TRBD1 matching 7 bases. The CDR3 length is 13 residues. The germline V gene has CDR1 SGHNT and CDR2 YYREEE (reference sequence). With V trimmed by 4 bases and J by 8 bases, 8 bases remained unmatched. Here the CDR3 DNA reads TGTGCCAGCAGCCAACGGACAGGCCCCGAAGCTTTCTTT. This translates into CASSQRTGPEAFF.

The chain links TRBV18 to TRBJ1-4; the D is unclear. With 3 bases removed from V and 0 bases from J, the gap between germline ends came to 11 bases. Germline V CDR1 and CDR2: KGHSH, LQKENI. This CDR3 region has 16 residues. The CDR3 region has the DNA TGTGCCAGCTCACCCGACGAGGCTGCAACTAATGAAAAACTGTTTTTT. Residues: CASSPDEAATNEKLFF.

The genes are TRBV19 and TRBJ1-2; TRBD1 is a possible D gene (5 bases). The CDR3 consists of 14 residues. Trimming took off 1 base at V and 1 base at J, with 7 bases between the two ends. Germline assignment: CDR1 LNHDA and CDR2 SQIVND (reference sequence). The chain's CDR3 is CASSIVRGNYGYTF. Here the CDR3 DNA reads TGTGCCAGTAGTATAGTAAGGGGTAACTATGGCTACACCTTC.

The V and J genes are TRBV19 and TRBJ2-7; D is uncertain. The V gene's germline CDR1 is LNHDA and CDR2 SQIVND (reference sequence). CDR3 size: 14 residues. Trimming removed 3 bases from V and 4 bases from J, with 13 bases in between. The CDR3 is CASSISGNEYEQYF. Written as DNA, the CDR3 is TGTGCCAGTAGTATTTCGGGTAATGAGTACGAGCAGTACTTC.

Here the CDR3 reads CASSPGTRTYEQYF. The CDR3 bases are TGTGCCAGCAGTCCCGGGACAAGAACCTACGAGCAGTACTTC. V and J are TRBV27 and TRBJ2-7, with D possibly being TRBD1 (6 bases). Trimming removed 5 bases at V and 2 bases at J, with 13 bases between. The CDR3 totals 14 residues. Germline values: CDR1 MNHEY, CDR2 SMNVEV (reference sequence).

The chain recombines TRBV28 with TRBJ1-1; D ambiguous. Trimming removed 7 bases from V and 0 bases from J, with 9 bases in between. Germline assignment: CDR1 MDHEN and CDR2 SYDVKM. The CDR3 sequence is 13 residues long. For the CDR3, the DNA is TGTGCCAGCACCACCGGTTTGAACACTGAAGCTTTCTTT. This encodes CASTTGLNTEAFF.

A few counts support this clone. The chain combines TRBV6-7 with TRBJ1-1; D gene unclear. TRBV6-7 is an ORF; its function is uncertain. This CDR3 region has 12 residues. V lost 10 bases and J lost 6, with 15 bases in between. As DNA, the CDR3 is TGTGCCAACCCGTACCCGGGTCCTGAAGCTTTCTTT. The encoded protein is CANPYPGPEAFF.

This clone showed up just a few times. This rearrangement joins TRBV6-5 to TRBJ2-3; no clear D. Trimming removed 6 bases from V and 3 bases from J, with 16 bases in between. The CDR3 runs to 15 residues. Germline-derived CDR1 and CDR2 are MNHEY and SVGAGI. The CDR3 bases are TGTGCCAGCAGCAATACCCCAACTCGGACAGATACGCAGTATTTT. Encoded protein: CASSNTPTRTDTQYF.

The chain couples TRBV11-2 to TRBJ2-1; unclear D gene. The CDR3 loop spans 12 amino acids. From germline, CDR1 is SGHAT and CDR2 FQNNGV. Trimming stripped 5 bases from V and 10 bases from J, with 12 bases between. In DNA, the CDR3 is TGTGCCAGCAGCCCCACGACTCGGGAGCAGTTCTTC. It translates to CASSPTTREQFF.

This clone was observed a few times. The chain's CDR3 is CASSLLADDSYNEQFF. The CDR3 bases are TGCGCCAGCAGCCTACTAGCGGATGACTCCTACAATGAGCAGTTCTTC. The gene calls are TRBV4-1 and TRBJ2-1; 8 nucleotides agree with TRBD2. Germline lookup yields CDR1 MGHRA and CDR2 YSYEKL. Germline trimming cut 4 bases from V and 0 bases from J; bases unmatched to any gene: 5. The CDR3 contains 16 residues.

A few counts support this clone. This chain joins TRBV9 and TRBJ1-2, with D perhaps TRBD1 (6 bases). Trimming stripped 4 bases from V and 8 bases from J, with 18 bases between. The CDR3 is 14 residues long. Germline V gene sequence: CDR1 SGDLS, CDR2 YYNGEE. The CDR3 bases are TGTGCCAGCAGCCCCTCTTTGGGGGCCGGGGGCTACACCTTC. Translating it yields CASSPSLGAGGYTF.

The genes are TRBV11-2 and TRBJ2-1, with 12 bases matching TRBD2. The CDR3 loop spans 16 amino acids. The V gene's germline CDR1 is SGHAT and CDR2 FQNNGV. V lost 5 bases, J lost 3 bases, and 5 bases stayed unmatched. The CDR3 loop reads CASSELAGGYYNEQFF. CDR3 coding DNA: TGTGCCAGCAGCGAACTAGCGGGGGGATACTACAATGAGCAGTTCTTC.

The chain is built from TRBV29-1 and TRBJ2-7, with a tentative D call TRBD1 (6 bases). CDR3 length: 14 amino acids. Trimming took 3 bases from V and 1 from J, leaving 13 bases between them. CDR1 SQVTM and CDR2 ANQGSEA come from the germline V gene. CDR3 in DNA: TGCAGCGTTGAGGCCACAGGGAGTTCCTACGAGCAGTACTTC. The encoded protein is CSVEATGSSYEQYF.

This chain joins TRBV7-3 and TRBJ2-1; possible D gene TRBD1, 6 bases. This CDR3 comprises 13 residues. Trimming took off 2 bases at V and 7 bases at J, with 9 bases between the two ends. Germline lookup yields CDR1 SGHTA and CDR2 FQGTGA. The CDR3, as DNA: TGTGCCAGCAGCTTAGTCAGGGGTAATGAGCAGTTCTTC. It is translated as CASSLVRGNEQFF.